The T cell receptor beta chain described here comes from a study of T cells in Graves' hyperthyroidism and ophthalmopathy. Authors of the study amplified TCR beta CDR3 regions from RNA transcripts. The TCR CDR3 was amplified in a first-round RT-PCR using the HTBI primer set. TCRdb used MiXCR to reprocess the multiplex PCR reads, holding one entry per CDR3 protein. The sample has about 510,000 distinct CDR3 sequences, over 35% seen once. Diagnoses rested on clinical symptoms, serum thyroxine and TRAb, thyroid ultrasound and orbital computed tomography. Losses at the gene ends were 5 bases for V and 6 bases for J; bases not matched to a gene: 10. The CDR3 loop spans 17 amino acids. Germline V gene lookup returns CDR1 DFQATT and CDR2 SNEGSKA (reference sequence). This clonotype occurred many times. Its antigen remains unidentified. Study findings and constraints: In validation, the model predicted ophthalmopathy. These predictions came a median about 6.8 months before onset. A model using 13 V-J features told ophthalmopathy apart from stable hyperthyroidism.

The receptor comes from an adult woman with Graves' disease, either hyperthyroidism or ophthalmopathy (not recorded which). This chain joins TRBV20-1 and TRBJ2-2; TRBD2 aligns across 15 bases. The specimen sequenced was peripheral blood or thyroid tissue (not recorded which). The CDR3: CSAGLAGGPRASGELFF. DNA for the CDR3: TGCAGTGCTGGACTAGCGGGAGGGCCTCGGGCGTCCGGGGAGCTGTTTTTT.